These T cell receptor beta chains were read from a single sample in a study of blood T cell repertoires in COVID-19. Only in-frame clones appear in the TCRdb table, and some are missing; sequencing was by immunoSEQ multiplex PCR. The sample gives a few hundred thousand clones, less than 85% of which show up once; 2.5% to 3% is in the top ten. Sequences were obtained from PBMCs or T cells enriched from blood (not recorded which). The receptors were gathered from a woman between 50 and 59 years old who had recovered from COVID-19. Each CDR3 is given with its conserved first and last residue. Fields, in order: D gene, V gene, clone size, J gene, CDR3 DNA, CDR3 protein. A D gene is named only where the DNA matches it firmly. Some rows have no size entry. The others give once, few or many, or a class for an expanded clone.

D: -; V: TRBV5-1; size: -; J: TRBJ2-7; DNA: TGCGCCAGCAGCTTGGCGGGACATCCCTACGAGCAGTACTTC; CDR3: CASSLAGHPYEQYF
D: -; V: TRBV3-1/TRBV3-2; size: -; J: TRBJ1-2; DNA: TGTGCCAGCAGCCAAGTCCCTTCTAACTATGGCTACACCTTC; CDR3: CASSQVPSNYGYTF
D: TRBD1; V: TRBV28; size: -; J: TRBJ1-5; DNA: TGTGCCAGCAGACAGGACAGGGATAGCAATCAGCCCCAGCATTTT; CDR3: CASRQDRDSNQPQHF
D: TRBD2; V: TRBV3-1/TRBV3-2; size: once; J: TRBJ2-1; DNA: TGTGCCAGCAGTTTCGTAGGACTAGCACGTGAGCAGTTCTTC; CDR3: CASSFVGLAREQFF
D: TRBD1; V: TRBV6-5; size: -; J: TRBJ1-5; DNA: TGTGCCAGCAGTATCACTACAGGGGGGCATCAGCCCCAGCATTTT; CDR3: CASSITTGGHQPQHF
D: -; V: TRBV9; size: -; J: TRBJ2-3; DNA: TGTGCCAGCACCCCGGGGAACACAGATACGCAGTATTTT; CDR3: CASTPGNTDTQYF
D: TRBD2; V: TRBV4-2; size: -; J: TRBJ2-6; DNA: TGTGCCAGCAGCCAAGAACCTAGCGGGACTGGGGCCAACGTCCTGACTTTC; CDR3: CASSQEPSGTGANVLTF
D: TRBD2; V: TRBV5-1; size: -; J: TRBJ2-7; DNA: TGCGCCAGCAGCGCGGGGGGGGGCTCCTACGAGCAGTACTTC; CDR3: CASSAGGGSYEQYF
D: -; V: TRBV24-1; size: -; J: TRBJ1-5; DNA: TGTGCCACCAGCGAACCAGGGAACCAGCCCCAGCATTTT; CDR3: CATSEPGNQPQHF
D: -; V: TRBV9; size: -; J: TRBJ2-1; DNA: TGTGCCAGCAGCGTTTCCGCCGGCTCCTACAATGAGCAGTTCTTC; CDR3: CASSVSAGSYNEQFF
D: TRBD1; V: TRBV4-2; size: -; J: TRBJ1-2; DNA: TGTGCCAGCAGCCTAACCTCCGGGACAGGGGACAGTAACTATGGCTACACCTTC; CDR3: CASSLTSGTGDSNYGYTF
D: -; V: TRBV12-3/TRBV12-4; size: once; J: TRBJ1-2; DNA: TGTGCCAGCAGTTTATTCCAACTCTATGGCTACACCTTC; CDR3: CASSLFQLYGYTF
D: -; V: TRBV16; size: -; J: TRBJ1-4; DNA: TGTGCCAGCAGCCAATCGATGGAGGTCGAAAAACTGTTTTTT; CDR3: CASSQSMEVEKLFF
D: -; V: TRBV5-1; size: -; J: TRBJ2-1; DNA: TGCGCCAGCAGCTTGTCAGGGCAAACCTACAATGAGCAGTTCTTC; CDR3: CASSLSGQTYNEQFF
D: -; V: TRBV21-1; size: -; J: TRBJ1-5; DNA: TGTGCCAGCAGCAAAGGGACAGGGATATGGTGCAATCAGCCCCAGCATTTT; CDR3: CASSKGTGIWCNQPQHF
D: -; V: TRBV7-2; size: -; J: TRBJ1-5; DNA: TGTGCCAGCAGCTTAGAGGAGGGTGGGAATCAGCCCCAGCATTTT; CDR3: CASSLEEGGNQPQHF
D: TRBD1; V: TRBV27; size: -; J: TRBJ1-2; DNA: TGTGCCAGCAGTCTGCGCAGGGGGCTTGGCTACACCTTC; CDR3: CASSLRRGLGYTF
D: TRBD1; V: TRBV5-1; size: few; J: TRBJ1-6; DNA: TGCGCCAGACTACAACAGGGGGCAGGGCGGTCACCCCTCCACTTT; CDR3: CARLQQGAGRSPLHF
D: TRBD2; V: TRBV4-1; size: -; J: TRBJ2-1; DNA: TGCGCCAGCCGAATAAGCGGGGGGTACAATGAGCAGTTCTTC; CDR3: CASRISGGYNEQFF
D: TRBD2; V: TRBV5-4; size: -; J: TRBJ2-5; DNA: TGTGCCAGCAGCTTAATTAGCGGGGGGGCCTGGAAGACCCAGTACTTC; CDR3: CASSLISGGAWKTQYF
D: TRBD1; V: TRBV5-1; size: few; J: TRBJ2-2; DNA: TGCGCCAGCAGCATCGCACAGGGGTACACCGGGGAGCTGTTTTTT; CDR3: CASSIAQGYTGELFF
D: TRBD1; V: TRBV27; size: -; J: TRBJ1-5; DNA: TGTGCCAGCAGTCAACAGGGGGCCAATCAGCCCCAGCATTTT; CDR3: CASSQQGANQPQHF
D: -; V: TRBV30; size: -; J: TRBJ1-6; DNA: TGTGCCTGGAGACGGTTTTCGACGGGTAATTCACCCCTCCACTTT; CDR3: CAWRRFSTGNSPLHF
D: -; V: TRBV2; size: -; J: TRBJ1-1; DNA: TGTGCCAGCGCGGGAGGACAGCTAAACACTGAAGCTTTCTTT; CDR3: CASAGGQLNTEAFF
D: -; V: TRBV18; size: once; J: TRBJ1-3; DNA: TGTGCCAGCTCACCGGCCAGGGGAGCTGGAAACACCATATATTTT; CDR3: CASSPARGAGNTIYF
D: -; V: TRBV28; size: -; J: TRBJ1-1; DNA: TGTGCCAGCAGGGGAGGGGGACAGAACACTGAAGCTTTCTTT; CDR3: CASRGGGQNTEAFF
D: -; V: TRBV19; size: -; J: TRBJ1-6; DNA: TGTGCCAGTAGTATAGATGCCAGGGATTCACCCCTCCACTTT; CDR3: CASSIDARDSPLHF
D: -; V: TRBV18; size: -; J: TRBJ2-7; DNA: TGTGCCAGCTCACCTGCGACAGCGTCCTACGAGCAGTACTTC; CDR3: CASSPATASYEQYF
D: -; V: TRBV27; size: -; J: TRBJ1-4; DNA: TGTGCCAGCAGTTTAGTCGGGTCTAATGAAAAACTGTTTTTT; CDR3: CASSLVGSNEKLFF
D: TRBD1; V: TRBV19; size: -; J: TRBJ1-6; DNA: TGTGCCAGTAGTGCCGGACAGGGGAATTCACCCCTCCACTTT; CDR3: CASSAGQGNSPLHF
D: -; V: TRBV19; size: -; J: TRBJ1-4; DNA: TGTGCCACGGGGGGAGCAACTAATGAAAAACTGTTTTTT; CDR3: CATGGATNEKLFF
D: TRBD1; V: TRBV18; size: -; J: TRBJ1-4; DNA: TGTGCCAGCTCAGGACAGGGTGGCGAAAAACTGTTTTTT; CDR3: CASSGQGGEKLFF
D: -; V: TRBV5-6; size: -; J: TRBJ2-5; DNA: TGTGCCAGCCTACCACTCGGGACAATTAAGGAAGAGACCCAGTACTTC; CDR3: CASLPLGTIKEETQYF
D: -; V: TRBV6-2/TRBV6-3; size: -; J: TRBJ2-7; DNA: TGTGCCAGCAGTAGGGTGCTAGCGAGGGAGCAGTACTTC; CDR3: CASSRVLAREQYF
D: TRBD1; V: TRBV15; size: -; J: TRBJ1-2; DNA: TGTGCCACCAGCAGATTTACAGGGGATGGCTACACCTTC; CDR3: CATSRFTGDGYTF
D: TRBD1; V: TRBV13; size: -; J: TRBJ1-1; DNA: TGTGCCAGCAGCCCGACACAGGGGGCAAGGGACACTGAAGCTTTCTTT; CDR3: CASSPTQGARDTEAFF
D: -; V: TRBV6-5; size: -; J: TRBJ1-2; DNA: TGTGCCAGCAGACAGATTAACTATGGCTACACCTTC; CDR3: CASRQINYGYTF
D: -; V: TRBV5-1; size: once; J: TRBJ1-2; DNA: TGCGCCAGCAGCTTGTCAGGGGCCCGGGGCTACACCTTC; CDR3: CASSLSGARGYTF
D: TRBD2; V: TRBV15; size: -; J: TRBJ2-7; DNA: TGTGCCACCAGCAGAGTAGCGGGGTCACGGGAGCAGTACTTC; CDR3: CATSRVAGSREQYF
D: TRBD1; V: TRBV10-1; size: -; J: TRBJ2-5; DNA: TGCGCCAGCAGCTCGTCGGGGACAGGGGGAGAGACCCAGTACTTC; CDR3: CASSSSGTGGETQYF
D: -; V: TRBV10-3; size: few; J: TRBJ2-1; DNA: TGTGCCATCAGTGAGTCGTGGGAGAGCTACAATGAGCAGTTCTTC; CDR3: CAISESWESYNEQFF
D: TRBD1; V: TRBV7-2; size: -; J: TRBJ1-5; DNA: TGTGCCAGCAGCTCCGGGGGGACAGGGTATCAGCCCCAGCATTTT; CDR3: CASSSGGTGYQPQHF
D: -; V: TRBV9; size: -; J: TRBJ2-3; DNA: TGTGCCAGCAGCGGCCACAGGAGCTCTTCTAGCACAGATACGCAGTATTTT; CDR3: CASSGHRSSSSTDTQYF
D: TRBD1; V: TRBV9; size: -; J: TRBJ2-3; DNA: TGTGCCAGCAGCGTAGAGGGACAGTTCACAGATACGCAGTATTTT; CDR3: CASSVEGQFTDTQYF
D: TRBD2; V: TRBV4-2; size: few; J: TRBJ2-5; DNA: TGTGCCAGCAGCCAAGATCCTAGCGGGAGCGCGGAGACCCAGTACTTC; CDR3: CASSQDPSGSAETQYF
D: -; V: TRBV11-2; size: -; J: TRBJ2-1; DNA: TGTGCCAGCAGGTCATTACAGGGAGCTCTCGGGGAGCAGTTCTTC; CDR3: CASRSLQGALGEQFF
D: -; V: TRBV6-2/TRBV6-3; size: few; J: TRBJ1-1; DNA: TGTGCCAGCAGCACAGGGTGGGGCGCTTTCTTT; CDR3: CASSTGWGAFF
D: -; V: TRBV6-5; size: -; J: TRBJ1-1; DNA: TGTGCCAGCAGTCCCTGGGGACACCTGAACACTGAAGCTTTCTTT; CDR3: CASSPWGHLNTEAFF
D: TRBD2; V: TRBV11-2; size: -; J: TRBJ2-3; DNA: TGTGCCAGCAGCCGTTTTCTAGCGGAAACAGATACGCAGTATTTT; CDR3: CASSRFLAETDTQYF
D: -; V: TRBV7-2; size: -; J: TRBJ2-7; DNA: TGTGCCAGCAGCTCGGGACTTCGGGGCTACGAGCAGTACTTC; CDR3: CASSSGLRGYEQYF
D: -; V: TRBV7-3; size: -; J: TRBJ2-2; DNA: TGTGCCAGCAGCCTTGACCCCCGAGGAGGGGAGCTGTTTTTT; CDR3: CASSLDPRGGELFF
D: TRBD1; V: TRBV4-2; size: -; J: TRBJ1-1; DNA: TGTGCCAGCAGCCAGACAGGGCTGAACACTGAAGCTTTCTTT; CDR3: CASSQTGLNTEAFF
D: -; V: TRBV9; size: -; J: TRBJ1-4; DNA: TGTGCCAGCAGCCAGAGGGGGTTACCTTTAAATGAAAAACTGTTTTTT; CDR3: CASSQRGLPLNEKLFF
D: TRBD1; V: TRBV30; size: -; J: TRBJ1-2; DNA: TGTGCCTGGAGGAACAGGGGGGTATATGGCTACACCTTC; CDR3: CAWRNRGVYGYTF
D: TRBD2; V: TRBV7-9; size: -; J: TRBJ2-3; DNA: TGTGCCAGCAGCCTCGGGACTAGCGGGAGCACAGATACGCAGTATTTT; CDR3: CASSLGTSGSTDTQYF